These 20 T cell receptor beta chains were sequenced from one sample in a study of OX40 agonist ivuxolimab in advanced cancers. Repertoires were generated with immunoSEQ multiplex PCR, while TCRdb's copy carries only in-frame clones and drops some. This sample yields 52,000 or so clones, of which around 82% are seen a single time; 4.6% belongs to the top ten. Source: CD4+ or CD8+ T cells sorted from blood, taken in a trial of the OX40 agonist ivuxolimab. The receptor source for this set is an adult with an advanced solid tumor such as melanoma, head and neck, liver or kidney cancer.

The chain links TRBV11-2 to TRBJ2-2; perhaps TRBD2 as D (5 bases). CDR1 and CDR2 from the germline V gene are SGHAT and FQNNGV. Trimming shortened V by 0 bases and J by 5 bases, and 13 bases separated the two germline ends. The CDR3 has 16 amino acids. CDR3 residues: CASSLDGERVTGELFF. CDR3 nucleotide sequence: TGTGCCAGCAGCTTAGATGGAGAGAGGGTGACCGGGGAGCTGTTTTTT.

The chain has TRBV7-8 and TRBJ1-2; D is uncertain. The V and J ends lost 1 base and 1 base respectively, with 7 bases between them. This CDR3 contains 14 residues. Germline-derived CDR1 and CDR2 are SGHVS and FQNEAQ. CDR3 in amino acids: CASSLGGSNYGYTF. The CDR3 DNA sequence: TGTGCCAGCAGCTTAGGAGGCAGTAACTATGGCTACACCTTC.

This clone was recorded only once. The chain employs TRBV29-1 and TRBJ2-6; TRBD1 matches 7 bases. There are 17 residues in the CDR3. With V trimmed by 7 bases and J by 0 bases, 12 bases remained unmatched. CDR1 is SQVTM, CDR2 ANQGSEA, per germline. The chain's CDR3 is CSALGQIPDSGANVLTF. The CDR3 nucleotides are TGCAGCGCACTGGGACAGATCCCAGACTCTGGGGCCAACGTCCTGACTTTC.

Here the CDR3 reads CASSDPGGRGYNEQFF. The CDR3, as DNA: TGTGCCAGCAGTGATCCGGGGGGCAGGGGCTACAATGAGCAGTTCTTC. The rearrangement uses TRBV6-1 and TRBJ2-1; D is perhaps TRBD2 (7 bases). The V end lost 3 bases, the J end lost 3 bases, and 15 bases lay between the germline ends. This CDR3 has 16 residues. The V gene's germline CDR1 is MNHNS and CDR2 SASEGT.

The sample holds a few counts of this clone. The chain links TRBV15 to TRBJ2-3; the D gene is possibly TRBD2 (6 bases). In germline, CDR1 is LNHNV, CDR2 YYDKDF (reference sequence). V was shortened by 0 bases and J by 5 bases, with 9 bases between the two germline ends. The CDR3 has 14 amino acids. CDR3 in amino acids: CATSREYGRDTQYF. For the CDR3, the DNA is TGTGCCACCAGCAGAGAGTACGGGAGAGATACGCAGTATTTT.

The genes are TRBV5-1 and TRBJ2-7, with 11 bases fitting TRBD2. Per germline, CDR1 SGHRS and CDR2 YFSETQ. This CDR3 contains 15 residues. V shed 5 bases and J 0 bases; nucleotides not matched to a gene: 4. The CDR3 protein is CASRLTSGNSYEQYF. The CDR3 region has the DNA TGCGCCAGCAGACTGACTAGCGGGAACTCCTACGAGCAGTACTTC.

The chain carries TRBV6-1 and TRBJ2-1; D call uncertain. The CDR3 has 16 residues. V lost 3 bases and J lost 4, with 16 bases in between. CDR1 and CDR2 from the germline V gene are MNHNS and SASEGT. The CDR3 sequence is CASSEVGSLRYNEQFF. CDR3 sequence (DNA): TGTGCCAGCAGTGAGGTCGGTAGCCTTCGGTACAATGAGCAGTTCTTC.

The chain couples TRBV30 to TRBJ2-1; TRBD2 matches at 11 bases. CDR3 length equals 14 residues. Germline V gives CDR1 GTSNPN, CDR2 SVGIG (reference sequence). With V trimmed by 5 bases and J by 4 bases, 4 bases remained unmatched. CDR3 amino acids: CAWGSGRAYNEQFF. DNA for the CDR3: TGTGCCTGGGGTAGCGGGAGGGCGTACAATGAGCAGTTCTTC.

CDR3 nucleotides: TGTGCTAGTGGTTTAAGTCCTCTGAATGAGCAGTTCTTC. Its protein product is CASGLSPLNEQFF. The rearrangement joins TRBV12-5 to TRBJ2-1; D uncertain. Trimming shortened V by 3 bases and J by 7 bases, and 10 bases separated the two germline ends. The CDR3 runs to 13 residues. Germline V lookup: CDR1 LGHNT, CDR2 FRNRAP.

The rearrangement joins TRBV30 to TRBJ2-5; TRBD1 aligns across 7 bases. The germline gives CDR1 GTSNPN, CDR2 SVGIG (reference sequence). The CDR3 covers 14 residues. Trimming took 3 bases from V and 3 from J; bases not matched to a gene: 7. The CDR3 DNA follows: TGTGCCTGGAGCCATTTGGACAGGAAAGAGACCCAGTACTTC. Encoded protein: CAWSHLDRKETQYF.

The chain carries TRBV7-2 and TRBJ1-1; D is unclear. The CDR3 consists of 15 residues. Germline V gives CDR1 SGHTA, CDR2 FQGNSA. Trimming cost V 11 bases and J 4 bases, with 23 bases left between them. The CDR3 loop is CAGHPRLGRGTEAFF. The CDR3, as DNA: TGTGCCGGCCATCCCCGTCTAGGTCGTGGCACTGAAGCTTTCTTT.

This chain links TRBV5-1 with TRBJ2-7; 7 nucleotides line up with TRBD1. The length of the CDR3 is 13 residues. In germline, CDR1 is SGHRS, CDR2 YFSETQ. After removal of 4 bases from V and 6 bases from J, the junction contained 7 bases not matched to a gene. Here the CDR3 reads CASSVDRVAEQYF. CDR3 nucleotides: TGCGCCAGCAGCGTTGACAGGGTGGCCGAGCAGTACTTC.

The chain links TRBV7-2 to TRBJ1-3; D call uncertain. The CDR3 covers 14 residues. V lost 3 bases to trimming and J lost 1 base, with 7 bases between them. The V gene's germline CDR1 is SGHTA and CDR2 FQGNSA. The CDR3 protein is CASSFGSSGNTIYF. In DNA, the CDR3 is TGTGCCAGCAGCTTTGGATCTTCTGGAAACACCATATATTTT.

CDR3 region: CASRISGQKTYEQYF. Written as DNA, the CDR3 is TGCGCCAGCAGGATCTCGGGACAGAAGACCTACGAGCAGTACTTC. The V gene is TRBV23-1, the J gene TRBJ2-7, with 7 bases fitting TRBD1. TRBV23-1 carries the ORF label, with uncertain function. The CDR3 spans 15 residues. V shed 6 bases and J 2 bases; nucleotides not matched to a gene: 10.

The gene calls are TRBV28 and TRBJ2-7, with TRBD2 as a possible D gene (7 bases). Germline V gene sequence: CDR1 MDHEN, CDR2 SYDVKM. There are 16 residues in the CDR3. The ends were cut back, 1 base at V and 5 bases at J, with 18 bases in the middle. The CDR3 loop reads CASSLLPPGGHDEQYF. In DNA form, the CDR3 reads TGTGCCAGCAGTTTATTACCTCCCGGGGGGCACGACGAGCAGTACTTC.

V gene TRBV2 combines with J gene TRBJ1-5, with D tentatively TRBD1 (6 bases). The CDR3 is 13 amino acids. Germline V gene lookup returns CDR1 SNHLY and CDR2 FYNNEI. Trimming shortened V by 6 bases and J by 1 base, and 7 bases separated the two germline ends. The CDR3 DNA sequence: TGTGCCAGCAGGACAGGAAGCAATCAGCCCCAGCATTTT. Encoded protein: CASRTGSNQPQHF.

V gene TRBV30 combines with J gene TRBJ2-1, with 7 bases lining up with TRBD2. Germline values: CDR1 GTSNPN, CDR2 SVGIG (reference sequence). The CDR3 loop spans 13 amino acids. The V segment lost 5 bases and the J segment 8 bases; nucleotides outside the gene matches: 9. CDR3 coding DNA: TGTGCCTGGGGGGAGGGCGCCTCGGATGAGCAGTTCTTC. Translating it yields CAWGEGASDEQFF. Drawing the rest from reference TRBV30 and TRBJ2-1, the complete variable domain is SQTIHQWPATLVQPVGSPLSLECTVEGTSNPNLYWYRQAAGRGLQLLFYSVGIGQISSEVPQNLSASRPQDRQFILSSKKLLLSDSGFYLCAWGEGASDEQFFGPGTRLTVL.

The CDR3 reads CASSSLGPVYGYTF. The CDR3 DNA sequence: TGTGCCAGCAGTTCGCTTGGACCCGTCTATGGCTACACCTTC. The gene calls are TRBV27 and TRBJ1-2; D gene uncertain. V was shortened by 4 bases and J by 4 bases, with 13 bases between the two germline ends. CDR1 and CDR2 (germline): MNHEY, SMNVEV (reference sequence). This CDR3 has 14 amino acids.

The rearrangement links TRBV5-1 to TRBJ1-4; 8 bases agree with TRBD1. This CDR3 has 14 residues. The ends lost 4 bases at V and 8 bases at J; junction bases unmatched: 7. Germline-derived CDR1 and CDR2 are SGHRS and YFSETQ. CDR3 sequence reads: CASSPGQVSEKLFF. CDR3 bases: TGCGCCAGCAGCCCGGGACAGGTCTCGGAAAAACTGTTTTTT.

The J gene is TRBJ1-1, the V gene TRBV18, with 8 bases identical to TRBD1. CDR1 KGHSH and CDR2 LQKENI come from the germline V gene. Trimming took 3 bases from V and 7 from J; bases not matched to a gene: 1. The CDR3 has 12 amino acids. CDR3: CASSPGQGEAFF. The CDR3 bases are TGTGCCAGCTCACCTGGACAGGGTGAAGCTTTCTTT.